The entry below gives a single T cell receptor (beta chain) sequence along with its context. The antigen is undetermined. This specimen comes from a study of T cell responses to AZD1222 COVID-19 vaccine. Here immunoSEQ multiplex PCR was the method, and the copy in TCRdb shows in-frame clones only, minus some. Among about 100,000 clones, around nine tenths were seen once, and the ten largest hold 16%. Germline V lookup: CDR1 SQVTM, CDR2 ANQGSEA. With 4 bases removed from V and 2 bases from J, the gap between germline ends came to 11 bases. There are 13 residues in the CDR3. Study results and limitations: Two AZD1222 doses significantly raised spike-specific TCR breadth and depth over controls. The reported proportion of spike-specific TCRs targeting unmutated variant regions was nearly half.

This chain connects TRBV29-1 to TRBJ1-2; D unresolved. This sequence originates from an adult in good health. Material: peripheral blood, obtained on day 0 of AZD1222 vaccination. In DNA form, the CDR3 reads TGCAGCGTTGTAGTGGGAATAAACTATGGCTACACCTTC. It encodes CSVVVGINYGYTF. Complete variable domain (other parts from reference TRBV29-1 and TRBJ1-2): SAVISQKPSRDICQRGTSLTIQCQVDSQVTMMFWYRQQPGQSLTLIATANQGSEATYESGFVIDKFPISRPNLTFSTLTVSNMSPEDSSIYLCSVVVGINYGYTFGSGTRLTVV.